Below, 26 T cell receptor beta chains from the same sample are listed, as sequenced in a study of cytomegalovirus exposure and HLA in healthy donors. A multiplex PCR was run with 60 Vbeta primers and 13 Jbeta primers. The assay was immunoSEQ multiplex PCR, and TCRdb's table has in-frame clones only and misses some. This sample carries about 170,000 clones, roughly 80% of them seen once, and the ten largest clones take nearly 2.5%. Sequenced: PBMCs. The receptors stem from a male donor in good health and CMV-seronegative.

This rearrangement joins TRBV4-3 to TRBJ2-3; the match to TRBD2 covers 10 bases. CDR3 length: 18 residues. Germline trimming cut 0 bases from V and 5 bases from J; bases unmatched to any gene: 11. Looked up from germline, CDR1 is LGHNA and CDR2 is YSLEER. This CDR3 is CASSQEGQGAGGEDTQYF. CDR3 coding DNA: TGCGCCAGCAGCCAAGAAGGCCAAGGAGCGGGGGGGGAAGATACGCAGTATTTT.

V is TRBV19 and J is TRBJ2-5, with D possibly being TRBD1 (6 bases). Trimming removed 4 bases from V and 0 bases from J, with 15 bases in between. There are 16 residues in the CDR3. Germline loops: CDR1 LNHDA, CDR2 SQIVND (reference sequence). CDR3 DNA sequence: TGTGCCAGTAGTACACTGGACAGCAAGTACCAAGAGACCCAGTACTTC. The encoded protein is CASSTLDSKYQETQYF.

The rearrangement links TRBV9 to TRBJ2-3; D call uncertain. This CDR3 contains 16 residues. Per the germline V gene, CDR1 is SGDLS and CDR2 is YYNGEE. Trimming took off 0 bases at V and 4 bases at J, with 15 bases between the two ends. The CDR3 nucleotides are TGTGCCAGCAGCGTAGAGCCAGCTAGGAGATCAGATACGCAGTATTTT. Protein sequence: CASSVEPARRSDTQYF.

There are a few counts of this clone. The chain uses TRBV6-5 and TRBJ2-7, with D perhaps TRBD2 (5 bases). Germline V lookup: CDR1 MNHEY, CDR2 SVGAGI. The germline V and J ends were trimmed by 4 bases and 6 bases, with 7 bases remaining between them. The CDR3 length is 11 residues. This chain's CDR3 is CASSSGFEQYF. The CDR3 DNA is TGTGCCAGCAGTTCGGGATTCGAGCAGTACTTC.

The genes are TRBV5-6 and TRBJ2-7; TRBD1 aligns across 7 bases. Germline V gives CDR1 SGHDT, CDR2 YYEEEE. This CDR3 contains 14 residues. J gave up 0 bases and V 2 bases, and 2 bases lay outside the gene matches. CDR3: CASSFRGSSYEQYF. CDR3 nucleotide sequence: TGTGCCAGCAGCTTCAGGGGGAGCTCCTACGAGCAGTACTTC. The variable domain in full, completed from reference TRBV5-6 and TRBJ2-7, reads DAGVTQSPTHLIKTRGQQVTLRCSPKSGHDTVSWYQQALGQGPQFIFQYYEEEERQRGNFPDRFSGHQFPNYSSELNVNALLLGDSALYLCASSFRGSSYEQYFGPGTRLTVT.

This clone was seen more than once but under ten times. V is TRBV5-6 and J is TRBJ2-7, with TRBD2 matching 16 bases. Per germline, CDR1 SGHDT and CDR2 YYEEEE. Losses at the gene ends were 4 bases for V and 3 bases for J; bases not matched to a gene: 10. This CDR3 has 18 amino acids. CDR3 coding DNA: TGTGCCAGCAGCCAGGGGACTAGCGGGGGGGCTCGCCGCTACGAGCAGTACTTC. Translation gives CASSQGTSGGARRYEQYF.

This chain connects TRBV19 to TRBJ1-6; 8 nucleotides agree with TRBD1. Germline loops: CDR1 LNHDA, CDR2 SQIVND (reference sequence). The junction had 4 bases not matched to a gene; V was cut back by 9 bases and J by 3 bases. The CDR3 consists of 14 residues. The CDR3 loop is CASQDRDYNSPLHF. CDR3 nucleotides: TGTGCCAGCCAGGACAGGGACTATAATTCACCCCTCCACTTT.

This clone was seen just once. The chain couples TRBV5-1 to TRBJ1-2, with D unclear. The V end was cut by 5 bases, the J end by 1 base, with 6 bases between. Germline CDR1 is SGHRS and CDR2 is YFSETQ. There are 12 residues in the CDR3. CDR3: CASRSVNYGYTF. The DNA for the CDR3 is TGCGCCAGCAGATCGGTTAACTATGGCTACACCTTC.

The V and J genes are TRBV7-8 and TRBJ2-5; D possibly corresponds to TRBD1 (5 bases). The CDR3 covers 15 residues. CDR1 is SGHVS, CDR2 FQNEAQ, per germline. Trimming shortened V by 6 bases and J by 4 bases, and 18 bases separated the two germline ends. The DNA for the CDR3 is TGTGCCAGCAGACAGGTGGCGGCTGATGGAGAGACCCAGTACTTC. Protein product: CASRQVAADGETQYF.

V and J are TRBV7-2 and TRBJ2-5, with D perhaps matching TRBD2 (6 bases). This CDR3 comprises 15 residues. CDR1 SGHTA and CDR2 FQGNSA come from the germline V gene. Trimming took 5 bases from V and 2 from J, leaving 15 bases between them. CDR3 DNA sequence: TGTGCCAGCAGCACCCACGGGGGTCAGCAAGAGACCCAGTACTTC. Translating it yields CASSTHGGQQETQYF.

The chain carries TRBV5-4 and TRBJ2-7, with a tentative D call TRBD2 (5 bases). Germline CDR1 SGHNT, CDR2 YYREEE (reference sequence). The CDR3 is 14 amino acids. Trimming pared 2 bases from V and 2 bases from J, leaving 11 bases between. The CDR3 spells CASSFRGRTYEQYF. CDR3 DNA: TGTGCCAGCAGCTTCCGGGGTCGAACCTACGAGCAGTACTTC. The full variable domain, with the rest looked up from reference TRBV5-4 and TRBJ2-7, is ETGVTQSPTHLIKTRGQQVTLRCSSQSGHNTVSWYQQALGQGPQFIFQYYREEENGRGNFPPRFSGLQFPNYSSELNVNALELDDSALYLCASSFRGRTYEQYFGPGTRLTVT.

The rearrangement joins TRBV11-2 to TRBJ1-1; 7 nucleotides agree with TRBD1. Unmatched junction bases numbered 0, after V lost 8 bases and J lost 0 bases. The CDR3 is 12 residues long. Looked up from germline, CDR1 is SGHAT and CDR2 is FQNNGV. In DNA form, the CDR3 reads TGTGCCAGCGGGACAGTGAACACTGAAGCTTTCTTT. It translates to CASGTVNTEAFF.

This chain joins TRBV9 and TRBJ2-3; D is perhaps TRBD2 (6 bases). V lost 2 bases, J lost 8 bases, and 21 bases lay in between. The CDR3 has 16 amino acids. CDR1 is SGDLS and CDR2 is YYNGEE in the germline V gene. CDR3 in amino acids: CASSVGGSDWGGTQYF. The CDR3 region has the DNA TGTGCCAGCAGCGTCGGAGGGTCCGACTGGGGTGGTACGCAGTATTTT.

The table lists this clone with a count of one. V gene TRBV7-3 combines with J gene TRBJ2-7; D perhaps matches TRBD2 (6 bases). Germline values: CDR1 SGHTA, CDR2 FQGTGA. The V gene lost 4 bases and the J gene lost 7 bases, with 8 bases spanning the gap. This CDR3 has 11 amino acids. The CDR3 loop reads CASSSGGEQYF. As DNA, the CDR3 is TGTGCCAGCAGCTCAGGAGGGGAGCAGTACTTC.

This clone was seen a few times. This chain joins TRBV10-1 and TRBJ1-1; a weak D match, TRBD1 (5 bases). This CDR3 is built from 14 residues. Germline lookup yields CDR1 WNHNN and CDR2 SYGVQD (reference sequence). V lost 4 bases, J lost 6 bases, and 15 bases lay in between. Written as DNA, the CDR3 is TGCGCCAGCAGTGGGGGCCTAACACCCGCTGAAGCTTTCTTT. This translates into CASSGGLTPAEAFF.

The V call is TRBV19, the J call TRBJ2-7, with 7 positions matching TRBD1. After removal of 6 bases from V and 5 bases from J, the junction contained 7 bases not matched to a gene. In germline, CDR1 is LNHDA, CDR2 SQIVND (reference sequence). The CDR3 length is 13 residues. The CDR3 spells CASSIGTDNEQYF. In DNA, the CDR3 is TGTGCCAGTAGCATCGGGACAGACAACGAGCAGTACTTC.

The genes are TRBV15 and TRBJ1-6, with 7 bases identical to TRBD1. CDR1 LNHNV and CDR2 YYDKDF come from the germline V gene (reference sequence). This CDR3 is 16 amino acids long. The J segment lost 0 bases and the V segment lost 3 bases, leaving 2 bases of the junction unmatched. The chain's CDR3 is CATSRGQSSYNSPLHF. CDR3 nucleotide sequence: TGTGCCACCAGCAGGGGACAGAGCTCCTATAATTCACCCCTCCACTTT.

The chain links TRBV6-5 to TRBJ2-3, with no clear D. Trimming pared 1 base from V and 1 base from J, leaving 9 bases between. This CDR3 has 15 amino acids. Germline-derived CDR1 and CDR2 are MNHEY and SVGAGI. The CDR3 DNA is TGTGCCAGCAGTTACTGCGGCCACTGCACAGATACGCAGTATTTT. Its translation: CASSYCGHCTDTQYF.

This clone showed up just once. J is TRBJ1-1 and V is TRBV10-1; unclear D gene. Germline CDR1 is WNHNN and CDR2 is SYGVQD (reference sequence). CDR3 length: 14 residues. Between the trimmed V and J ends, which lost 8 bases and 3 bases, there was a span of 16 bases. CDR3 DNA: TGCGCCAGCCCCCTATTGGATGAGGACACTGAAGCTTTCTTT. This translates into CASPLLDEDTEAFF.

The V gene is TRBV30, the J gene TRBJ2-7; 10 bases agree with TRBD1. Germline trimming cut 2 bases from V and 0 bases from J; bases unmatched to any gene: 4. CDR3 length: 15 residues. Germline-derived CDR1 and CDR2 are GTSNPN and SVGIG (reference sequence). In DNA, the CDR3 is TGTGCCTGGAGTAGGGACAGGGGCTTCTCCTACGAGCAGTACTTC. Translated, it gives CAWSRDRGFSYEQYF.

This clone was detected once. The rearrangement links TRBV29-1 to TRBJ1-3; TRBD1 aligns across 7 bases. The V and J ends lost 7 bases and 2 bases, in that order; junction bases with no gene match: 2. Germline CDR1 reads SQVTM; CDR2 reads ANQGSEA. The CDR3 has 12 residues. Here the CDR3 DNA reads TGCAGCGCCCAGGGGGCTGGAAACACCATATATTTT. Its protein is CSAQGAGNTIYF.

The V and J genes are TRBV7-6 and TRBJ2-1; TRBD2 matches 12 bases. Losses at the gene ends were 5 bases for V and 7 bases for J; bases not matched to a gene: 6. CDR3 length: 15 residues. CDR1 SGHVS and CDR2 FNYEAQ come from the germline V gene. The DNA of the CDR3 is TGTGCCAGCAGCCTGACTAGCGGGAGTGGGAATGAGCAGTTCTTC. Translating gives CASSLTSGSGNEQFF.

The rearrangement joins TRBV5-1 to TRBJ2-7, with 8 nucleotides matching TRBD1. The CDR3 contains 14 residues. J lost 3 bases, V lost 4 bases, and 6 bases had no gene match. Germline CDR1 SGHRS, CDR2 YFSETQ. CDR3 residues: CASSLDRESYEQYF. The CDR3 nucleotides read TGCGCCAGCAGCCTGGACAGGGAGAGCTACGAGCAGTACTTC.

A remark on this clone: In the same sample, other DNA sequences code for this CDR3. V usage is TRBV9 and J usage is TRBJ2-5, with D tentatively TRBD1 (5 bases). Trimming pared 0 bases from V and 1 base from J, leaving 10 bases between. Germline loops: CDR1 SGDLS, CDR2 YYNGEE. The CDR3 covers 15 residues. The CDR3 nucleotides are TGTGCCAGCAGCGTAGGCCCCCAGGGCCAAGAGACCCAGTACTTC. It encodes CASSVGPQGQETQYF.

The J gene is TRBJ2-1, the V gene TRBV5-1; D is ambiguous. The V and J ends lost 0 bases and 5 bases respectively, with 12 bases between them. Germline values: CDR1 SGHRS, CDR2 YFSETQ. This CDR3 is built from 15 residues. The DNA for the CDR3 is TGCGCCAGCAGCTTGGGGGCAGGCCCAAACAATGAGCAGTTCTTC. It codes for CASSLGAGPNNEQFF.

V is TRBV28 and J is TRBJ1-2, with a possible D match to TRBD1 (6 bases). The CDR3 contains 10 residues. V was cut by 8 bases and J by 7 bases, with 8 bases left in between. From germline, CDR1 is MDHEN and CDR2 SYDVKM. The CDR3 DNA reads as TGTGCCAGCGAAGGGGGTGGCTACACCTTC. It encodes CASEGGGYTF.